This TCR beta chain was sequenced during a study of monozygotic twins with inflammatory bowel disease. Study results and limitations: Findings did not support one strong IBD-associated signal or clonotype. A distinction between different T cell subtypes was not possible.

Details on this clonotype: As yet, its antigen is unknown.

TCR libraries each used about 3,400 ng of total RNA. Added by template switching were UMIs that each held a 6-nucleotide sample barcode. Each CDR3 protein gets one entry in TCRdb, which reprocessed the 5' RACE reads and gives no DNA. Found here are 110,000 or so distinct CDR3 sequences; the top ten clones hold around an eighth. CDR3 length equals 14 residues. Germline V gene sequence: CDR1 SGHKS, CDR2 YYEKEE (reference sequence). V gene TRBV5-5 combines with J gene TRBJ2-7; TCRdb proposes TRBD1, but this gene call is untestable without DNA. This TCR came from a human donor with ulcerative colitis or Crohn's disease, or a healthy co-twin of an affected twin (not recorded which). The sample comprised blood. CDR3 region: CASSPDRGSDEQYF.